Shown below are 20 T cell receptor beta chains from a single sample sequenced in a study of T-cell memory formation after mild COVID-19. TCRdb ran MiXCR on the 5' RACE reads and lists one entry per CDR3 protein. The sample contains some 280,000 distinct CDR3 sequences, about 17% of which appear only once. What was sequenced was PBMCs or a T cell subset sorted from them (not recorded which). Receptor source: a man aged 18 to 30 who had mild COVID-19 (a few samples of this study predate the infection). Cell type and time point are not known.

The rearrangement joins TRBV10-2 to TRBJ2-4, with 11 nucleotides matching TRBD2. Germline V gene lookup returns CDR1 WSHSY and CDR2 SAAADI. V gave up 4 bases and J gave up 10 bases; unmatched junction bases: 9. The CDR3 totals 15 residues. CDR3 nucleotides: TGCGCCAGCAGTGTTTATAGCGGGGGGGACTTTATTCAGTACTTC. Its translation is CASSVYSGGDFIQYF.

This clonotype was seen more than once but under ten times. The chain employs TRBV2 and TRBJ2-2; maybe TRBD1 (5 bases). Germline V lookup: CDR1 SNHLY, CDR2 FYNNEI. The V gene lost 2 bases and the J gene lost 0 bases, with 7 bases spanning the gap. This CDR3 spans 15 amino acids. The DNA for the CDR3 is TGTGCCAGCAGTGAAAAGGGGACGAACACCGGGGAGCTGTTTTTT. Encoded protein: CASSEKGTNTGELFF.

The J gene is TRBJ1-4, the V gene TRBV6-2 or TRBV6-3; possibly TRBD1 for D (6 bases). Looked up from germline, CDR1 is MNHEY and CDR2 is SVGEGT. The CDR3 has 12 residues. V gave up 6 bases and J gave up 8 bases, with 10 bases separating them. The CDR3 here is CASRQGGEKLFF. CDR3 DNA sequence: TGTGCCAGCAGACAGGGCGGGGAAAAACTGTTTTTT.

The chain joins TRBV29-1 to TRBJ1-2; 10 bases match TRBD1. This CDR3 has 15 amino acids. Germline values: CDR1 SQVTM, CDR2 ANQGSEA. After removal of 5 bases from V and 1 base from J, the junction contained 7 bases not matched to a gene. The CDR3, as DNA: TGCAGCGTTCAAGGACAGGGGGGGAATAACTATGGCTACACCTTC. Amino acid sequence: CSVQGQGGNNYGYTF.

This clonotype was seen only a few times. The chain is built from TRBV6-1 and TRBJ2-3; D tentatively fits TRBD1 or TRBD2 (6 bases each). V gave up 7 bases and J gave up 0 bases, with 8 bases separating them. Germline-derived CDR1 and CDR2 are MNHNS and SASEGT. CDR3 size: 13 residues. The chain's CDR3 is CASTGASTDTQYF. CDR3 sequence (DNA): TGTGCCAGCACGGGGGCTAGCACAGATACGCAGTATTTT.

This clonotype was recorded many times. The chain uses TRBV7-9 and TRBJ2-7; no definite D call. The CDR3 length is 12 residues. Germline V gene lookup returns CDR1 SEHNR and CDR2 FQNEAQ (reference sequence). V lost 4 bases, J lost 4 bases, and 8 bases lay in between. CDR3 DNA: TGTGCCAGCAGCTCATTATCATACGAGCAGTACTTC. It translates to CASSSLSYEQYF.

This clonotype appeared a few times. The CDR3 DNA follows: TGTGCCAGCAGTCGCCATCCAGGGGATCCCTACAATGAGCAGTTCTTC. Protein product: CASSRHPGDPYNEQFF. J is TRBJ2-1 and V is TRBV6-2 or TRBV6-3; tentatively, D is TRBD1 (6 bases). CDR3 size: 16 residues. V was cut by 5 bases and J by 2 bases, with 16 bases left in between. Germline assignment: CDR1 MNHEY and CDR2 SVGEGT.

This clonotype was detected a few times. The rearrangement links TRBV4-2 to TRBJ1-6; TRBD1 matches at 7 bases. This CDR3 is 13 amino acids long. Trimming removed 3 bases from V and 10 bases from J; junction bases left unmatched: 3. Per germline, CDR1 LGHNA and CDR2 YNFKEQ. The CDR3 is CASSQTGNSPLHF. The CDR3 nucleotides are TGTGCCAGCAGCCAGACAGGGAACTCACCCCTCCACTTT.

Only a few counts were recorded for this clonotype. The genes are TRBV5-1 and TRBJ2-7; 9 bases are shared with TRBD1. The germline gives CDR1 SGHRS, CDR2 YFSETQ. The CDR3 length is 15 residues. The J segment lost 1 base and the V segment lost 4 bases, leaving 6 bases of the junction unmatched. For the CDR3, the DNA is TGCGCCAGCAGCCCAGGCGGGACAGGGTCCTACGAGCAGTACTTC. Its translation is CASSPGGTGSYEQYF.

This chain uses TRBV4-3 with TRBJ2-3; D is uncertain. Trimming cost V 1 base and J 2 bases, with 10 bases left between them. The CDR3 is 15 amino acids. The germline gives CDR1 LGHNA, CDR2 YSLEER. Written as DNA, the CDR3 is TGCGCCAGCAGCCAAGGACCCGTGGACACAGATACGCAGTATTTT. It encodes CASSQGPVDTDTQYF.

The CDR3 DNA follows: TGTGCCAGCTCAGGGTGGGTTGGCAATCAGCCCCAGCATTTT. Encoded protein: CASSGWVGNQPQHF. The chain couples TRBV7-8 to TRBJ1-5; the D gene is possibly TRBD1 (5 bases). This CDR3 contains 14 residues. Germline V gives CDR1 SGHVS, CDR2 FQNEAQ. With 8 bases removed from V and 2 bases from J, the gap between germline ends came to 13 bases.

The chain employs TRBV6-5 and TRBJ2-1; no clear D gene. V lost 6 bases and J lost 2, with 11 bases in between. The CDR3 is made up of 14 amino acids. The germline CDR1 and CDR2 sequences are MNHEY and SVGAGI. CDR3 amino acids: CASSNIGAYNEQFF. For the CDR3, the DNA is TGTGCCAGCAGCAATATAGGCGCCTACAATGAGCAGTTCTTC.

This clonotype has more than one count but fewer than ten. This chain uses TRBV7-2 with TRBJ1-6; no definite D call. V lost 7 bases, J lost 8 bases, and 18 bases lay in between. Germline V gives CDR1 SGHTA, CDR2 FQGNSA. This CDR3 has 15 amino acids. CDR3 sequence: CASTTKRVGDSPLHF. CDR3 nucleotides: TGTGCCAGCACCACAAAAAGGGTGGGTGATTCACCCCTCCACTTT.

This clonotype was counted a few times. The chain links TRBV27 to TRBJ2-7; 9 nucleotides match TRBD1. This CDR3 contains 15 residues. Looked up from germline, CDR1 is MNHEY and CDR2 is SMNVEV (reference sequence). The J segment lost 6 bases and the V segment lost 6 bases, leaving 12 bases of the junction unmatched. The CDR3 nucleotides read TGTGCCAGCAGCCGTGGGGGGACAGGGTCTCTCGAGCAGTACTTC. Encoded protein: CASSRGGTGSLEQYF.

This clonotype has more than one count but fewer than ten. This chain joins TRBV3-1 and TRBJ2-7; possible D gene TRBD1, 6 bases. The germline V gene encodes CDR1 LGHDT and CDR2 YNNKEL (reference sequence). V was trimmed by 11 bases and J by 3 bases, leaving 11 bases between them. CDR3 length: 11 amino acids. For the CDR3, the DNA is TGTGCCGTCGGGACACACTACGAGCAGTACGTC. Amino acids: CAVGTHYEQYV.

This clonotype was seen ten or more times. The chain uses TRBV7-9 and TRBJ2-1; D is perhaps TRBD2 (5 bases). Germline CDR1 SEHNR, CDR2 FQNEAQ (reference sequence). Deletions cut 1 base from V and 8 bases from J, with 12 bases between. The CDR3 loop spans 14 amino acids. CDR3 sequence reads: CASSLDGPRDEQFF. Written as DNA, the CDR3 is TGTGCCAGCAGCTTAGATGGACCGAGGGATGAGCAGTTCTTC. Full variable domain (outside the CDR3, taken from reference TRBV7-9 and TRBJ2-1): DTGVSQNPRHKITKRGQNVTFRCDPISEHNRLYWYRQTLGQGPEFLTYFQNEAQLEKSRLLSDRFSAERPKGSFSTLEIQRTEQGDSAMYLCASSLDGPRDEQFFGPGTRLTVL.

This clonotype has only a few counts. This chain uses TRBV7-6 with TRBJ2-1, with 9 bases aligning to TRBD2. The germline V gene has CDR1 SGHVS and CDR2 FNYEAQ. The CDR3 runs 14 residues. The trim removed 5 bases at V and 5 bases at J, leaving 4 bases unmatched. The DNA of the CDR3 is TGTGCCAGCAGCCGACTAGCGGAAAACAATGAGCAGTTCTTC. Translation gives CASSRLAENNEQFF.

This clonotype has a count of ten or more. The V gene is TRBV5-1, the J gene TRBJ2-1; D remains ambiguous. CDR3 length equals 12 residues. Trimming left V 0 bases short and J 9 bases short, with 7 bases between. Germline assignment: CDR1 SGHRS and CDR2 YFSETQ. In nucleotides, the CDR3 is TGCGCCAGCAGCTTGGTGGGTTTTGAGCAGTTCTTC. Translating gives CASSLVGFEQFF.

This clonotype was recorded at least ten times. This chain joins TRBV12-3 or TRBV12-4 and TRBJ1-3; D remains ambiguous. V lost 2 bases, J lost 8 bases, and 7 bases lay in between. The CDR3 has 12 residues. The CDR3 is CASSLYGDTIYF. DNA for the CDR3: TGTGCCAGCAGTTTATACGGGGACACCATATATTTT.

CDR3 residues: CASSEWIAVRSYEQYV. The CDR3 DNA follows: TGTGCCAGCAGTGAATGGATAGCCGTAAGGTCGTACGAGCAGTACGTC. The J gene is TRBJ2-7, the V gene TRBV25-1; D is uncertain. The germline V gene encodes CDR1 MGHDK and CDR2 SYGVNS. Trimming stripped 1 base from V and 4 bases from J, with 17 bases between. The CDR3 is made up of 16 amino acids.